What follows is one T cell receptor beta chain and its context. The data originate from a study of cytomegalovirus exposure and HLA in healthy donors. The method was immunoSEQ multiplex PCR; TCRdb's version includes in-frame clones alone and lacks a portion of them. Among over 200,000 clones listed, more than 75% were seen once. Sequencing used PBMCs. The sequence was obtained from a woman under 30 in good health and CMV-seropositive.

The CDR3 sequence: CASSTQGNYGYTF. The CDR3 DNA reads TGTGCCAGTAGTACACAGGGTAACTATGGCTACACCTTC. The chain couples TRBV19 to TRBJ1-2; D perhaps matches TRBD1 (6 bases). CDR1 and CDR2 from the germline V gene are LNHDA and SQIVND (reference sequence). The ends were cut back, 4 bases at V and 1 base at J, with 7 bases in the middle. The CDR3 runs 13 residues.